This record covers a single T cell receptor beta chain. Template-switching 5'RACE yielded the TCR cDNA; a universal primer site and UMIs were added in the process. TCRdb reprocessed the 5' RACE reads with MiXCR, giving one entry per CDR3 protein. Of 65,000 to 90,000 distinct CDR3 sequences detected, roughly 14% appear once; the ten largest clones hold around 23%. This sample was included in a study of T cells after yellow fever vaccination. Study-wide results and caveats: Abundant bulk-derived clonotypes could contaminate FACS-sorted repertoires. Post-booster repertoires again held most primary-vaccination clones (roughly 96% CD4, 88% CD8). Overlap between CD4 and CD8 compartments was detected for a small share of clonotypes.

The sequence came from a man between 18 and 35 years old who received the YFV17D yellow fever vaccine. The starting material was CD8+ T cells not binding an NS4B(214-222) dextramer, sorted from PBMCs, obtained approximately 22 days after the first yellow fever vaccination.

The CDR3 nucleotides read TGTGCCACCAGCGGAACACCGGGACAGGGACTTAGCTCCTACAATGAGCAGTTCTTC. Protein sequence: CATSGTPGQGLSSYNEQFF. V gene TRBV15 combines with J gene TRBJ2-1; 9 bases line up with TRBD1. Germline V gene data show CDR1 as LNHNV and CDR2 as YYDKDF (reference sequence). V lost 5 bases to trimming and J lost 0 bases; unmatched junction nucleotides: 14. The CDR3 loop spans 19 amino acids.